One sample yielded the 4 T cell receptor beta chains listed below, sequenced in a study. TCRdb used MiXCR to reprocess the RT-PCR reads, holding one entry per CDR3 protein. The data hold roughly 6,000 distinct CDR3 sequences, with 90% to 95% observed a single time. Sequenced: memory CD4+ T cells from blood. The receptors derive from a female donor in good health, serving as a healthy control.

Comment on this clonotype: Little can be read into the size of this beta chain, an off-target read in a library designed for alpha chains. The V call is TRBV20-1, the J call TRBJ2-3; a possible D gene is TRBD1 (6 bases). The CDR3 covers 13 residues. The V gene lost 4 bases and the J gene lost 2 bases, with 10 bases spanning the gap. Germline CDR1 reads DFQATT; CDR2 reads SNEGSKA (reference sequence). The CDR3 sequence: CSAKTGFTDTQYF. CDR3 DNA sequence: TGCAGTGCTAAAACAGGGTTCACAGATACGCAGTATTTT.

As for this clonotype: This beta chain appears as a stray read in a library generated for alpha chains; its size is not informative. The V gene is TRBV9, the J gene TRBJ2-7; D might be TRBD1 or TRBD2, each matching 5 bases. The CDR3 is made up of 17 amino acids. Between the trimmed V and J ends, which lost 10 bases and 0 bases, there was a span of 26 bases. Per the germline V gene, CDR1 is SGDLS and CDR2 is YYNGEE. As DNA, the CDR3 is TGTGCCGCAAACCCCCCCGGGGCCCTTAACAACTCCTACGAGCAGTACTTC. Amino acids: CAANPPGALNNSYEQYF.

As to this clonotype: This beta chain appears as a stray read in a library generated for alpha chains; its size is not informative. The chain carries TRBV11-1 and TRBJ2-4; 13 bases agree with TRBD2. Germline V gives CDR1 SGHAT, CDR2 FQDESV (reference sequence). V shed 3 bases, J shed 0 bases, and the junction held 5 bases outside the gene matches. The CDR3 spans 18 residues. CDR3 region: CASSFETSGRKAKNIQYF. The DNA for the CDR3 is TGTGCCAGCAGCTTTGAGACTAGCGGGAGGAAAGCCAAAAACATTCAGTACTTC.

On this clonotype itself: Found in a library prepared for alpha chains, this beta chain is an off-target read, and its abundance has little meaning. The chain couples TRBV6-5 to TRBJ2-3, with 7 bases lining up with TRBD2. CDR3 length equals 14 residues. The J segment lost 4 bases and the V segment lost 2 bases, leaving 3 bases of the junction unmatched. Germline V gene sequence: CDR1 MNHEY, CDR2 SVGAGI. CDR3 nucleotide sequence: TGTGCCAGCAGTTACCGGGGGGTATCAGATACGCAGTATTTT. Residues: CASSYRGVSDTQYF.